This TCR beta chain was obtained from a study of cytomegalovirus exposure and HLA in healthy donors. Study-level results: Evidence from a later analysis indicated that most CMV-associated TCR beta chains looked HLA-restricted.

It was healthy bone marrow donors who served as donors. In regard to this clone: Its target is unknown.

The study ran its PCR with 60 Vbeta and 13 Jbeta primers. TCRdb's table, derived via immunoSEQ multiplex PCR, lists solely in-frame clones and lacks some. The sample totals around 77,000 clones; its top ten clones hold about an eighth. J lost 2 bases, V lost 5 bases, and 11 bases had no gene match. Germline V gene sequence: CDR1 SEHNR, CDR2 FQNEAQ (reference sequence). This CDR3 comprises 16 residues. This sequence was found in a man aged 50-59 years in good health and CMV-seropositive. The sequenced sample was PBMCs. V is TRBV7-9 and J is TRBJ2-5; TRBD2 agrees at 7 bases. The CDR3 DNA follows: TGTGCCAGCAGCCTTATTATCGGGACTATGCAAGAGACCCAGTACTTC. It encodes CASSLIIGTMQETQYF.